Following are 20 T cell receptor beta chains from one sample sequenced in a study of blood T cells in healthy people across ages. A second 7 to 11 cycle PCR used barcoded and J-beta primers. A single record per CDR3 protein comes from TCRdb applying MiXCR to the 5' RACE reads. Of approximately 880,000 distinct CDR3 sequences in the sample, under 50% were seen once. The sample taken for sequencing was blood. The receptors stem from a man aged 25 to 45 in good health.

This CDR3 is CASSSAGTGRTEAFF. The CDR3 DNA sequence: TGTGCCAGCAGTTCCGCCGGGACAGGGAGGACTGAAGCTTTCTTT. The rearrangement uses TRBV27 and TRBJ1-1; 9 bases are a match to TRBD1. This CDR3 has 15 residues. The J segment lost 5 bases and the V segment lost 4 bases, leaving 8 bases of the junction unmatched. Germline CDR1 reads MNHEY; CDR2 reads SMNVEV (reference sequence).

The CDR3 spells CSDGLGSYNEQFF. CDR3 sequence (DNA): TGCAGCGACGGACTGGGATCCTACAATGAGCAGTTCTTC. The rearrangement uses TRBV29-1 and TRBJ2-1, with D perhaps matching TRBD2 (5 bases). Trimming removed 7 bases from V and 1 base from J, with 11 bases in between. This CDR3 contains 13 residues. Per germline, CDR1 SQVTM and CDR2 ANQGSEA.

As regards this clonotype: Possible read error: a much larger clone is one base away. V is TRBV7-2 and J is TRBJ2-3; D is unresolved. The CDR3 consists of 13 residues. V was trimmed by 1 base and J by 5 bases, leaving 7 bases between them. Germline CDR1 reads SGHTA; CDR2 reads FQGNSA. In nucleotides, the CDR3 is TGTGCCAGCAGCTTAGGTCACGGAGATACGCAGTATTTT. As protein: CASSLGHGDTQYF.

V and J are TRBV4-2 and TRBJ1-5, with D uncertain. The CDR3 is 15 amino acids. V was cut by 5 bases and J by 0 bases, with 11 bases left in between. CDR1 and CDR2 (germline): LGHNA, YNFKEQ. This chain's CDR3 is CASSIDSNSNQPQHF. The CDR3 coding sequence is TGTGCCAGCAGCATAGACTCGAATAGCAATCAGCCCCAGCATTTT.

The rearrangement joins TRBV20-1 to TRBJ2-1, with 9 bases identical to TRBD2. The CDR3 contains 14 residues. Germline trimming cut 3 bases from V and 4 bases from J; bases unmatched to any gene: 4. The germline gives CDR1 DFQATT, CDR2 SNEGSKA (reference sequence). CDR3 region: CSASPSGAYNEQFF. The CDR3 bases are TGCAGTGCTAGCCCTAGCGGGGCATACAATGAGCAGTTCTTC.

This clonotype was seen many times. A much larger clone lies one base from this, so it may be a read error. The chain is built from TRBV27 and TRBJ2-7; D not certain. With 5 bases removed from V and 6 bases from J, the gap between germline ends came to 14 bases. This CDR3 contains 13 residues. Germline CDR1 MNHEY, CDR2 SMNVEV (reference sequence). The CDR3 loop is CASSRDKTCEQYF. The CDR3, as DNA: TGTGCCAGCAGTCGCGACAAGACCTGCGAGCAGTACTTC.

V gene TRBV5-6 combines with J gene TRBJ2-5; a possible D gene is TRBD2 (6 bases). CDR3 length: 14 residues. Per germline, CDR1 SGHDT and CDR2 YYEEEE. The V gene lost 2 bases and the J gene lost 1 base, with 9 bases spanning the gap. CDR3 sequence (DNA): TGTGCCAGCAGCTTCGGGACTCTCCAAGAGACCCAGTACTTC. Translation gives CASSFGTLQETQYF.

This clonotype has just a few counts. V and J are TRBV25-1 and TRBJ2-2, with TRBD1 matching 8 bases. The CDR3 has 14 residues. In germline, CDR1 is MGHDK, CDR2 SYGVNS. With V trimmed by 8 bases and J by 3 bases, 5 bases remained unmatched. CDR3 sequence reads: CASGTGSHTGELFF. The CDR3, as DNA: TGTGCCAGCGGGACAGGTTCGCACACCGGGGAGCTGTTTTTT.

In its sample, this clonotype was seen a few times. The chain combines TRBV19 with TRBJ2-1; no definite D call. V lost 6 bases and J lost 4, with 10 bases in between. This CDR3 has 13 amino acids. Germline assignment: CDR1 LNHDA and CDR2 SQIVND (reference sequence). This CDR3 is CASSLEAYNEQFF. The CDR3, as DNA: TGTGCCAGTAGCCTCGAGGCGTACAATGAGCAGTTCTTC. Supplemented by reference TRBV19 and TRBJ2-1, the full variable domain reads DGGITQSPKYLFRKEGQNVTLSCEQNLNHDAMYWYRQDPGQGLRLIYYSQIVNDFQKGDIAEGYSVSREKKESFPLTVTSAQKNPTAFYLCASSLEAYNEQFFGPGTRLTVL.

The J gene is TRBJ1-2, the V gene TRBV7-2, with D possibly TRBD1 on 5 matching bases. The CDR3 length is 18 residues. V lost 5 bases and J 2 bases, leaving 24 bases between the germline ends. Germline loops: CDR1 SGHTA, CDR2 FQGNSA. The CDR3 nucleotides read TGTGCCAGCAGCCCGAGAGGGCAGGGACCCCTCTGGAACTATGGCTACACCTTC. Translating gives CASSPRGQGPLWNYGYTF.

The rearrangement joins TRBV7-9 to TRBJ1-4, with a tentative D call TRBD1 (5 bases). V was cut by 5 bases and J by 4 bases, with 14 bases left in between. CDR1 and CDR2 (germline): SEHNR, FQNEAQ (reference sequence). The CDR3 length is 15 residues. The CDR3 reads CASSGIGERNEKLFF. CDR3 coding DNA: TGTGCCAGCAGCGGAATAGGGGAGCGTAATGAAAAACTGTTTTTT.

This clonotype occurred a few times. This chain connects TRBV6-5 to TRBJ2-3; TRBD1 is a possible D gene (5 bases). V lost 2 bases and J lost 0, with 9 bases in between. This CDR3 has 15 amino acids. The V gene's germline CDR1 is MNHEY and CDR2 SVGAGI. The CDR3 loop reads CASSYAGASTDTQYF. CDR3 sequence (DNA): TGTGCCAGCAGTTACGCTGGGGCCAGCACAGATACGCAGTATTTT.

J is TRBJ2-3 and V is TRBV29-1; no reliable D call. V was shortened by 8 bases and J by 2 bases, with 14 bases between the two germline ends. From germline, CDR1 is SQVTM and CDR2 ANQGSEA. The CDR3 is 13 amino acids. CDR3 nucleotide sequence: TGCAGCTCCTCCCGATGGGTCACAGATACGCAGTATTTT. Protein: CSSSRWVTDTQYF.

V gene TRBV10-3 combines with J gene TRBJ2-7, with 9 bases that match TRBD2. This CDR3 region has 17 residues. CDR1 is ENHRY, CDR2 SYGVKD, per germline. V lost 4 bases to trimming and J lost 2 bases; unmatched junction nucleotides: 12. This CDR3 reads CAISVNSGGSRTYEQYF. The CDR3 DNA is TGTGCCATCAGTGTAAATAGCGGGGGCAGTAGGACCTACGAGCAGTACTTC.

The V call is TRBV29-1, the J call TRBJ1-2, with no clear D. The CDR3 consists of 10 residues. CDR1 is SQVTM, CDR2 ANQGSEA, per germline. V was cut by 7 bases and J by 6 bases, with 9 bases left in between. This CDR3 is CSALIDGYTF. The CDR3, as DNA: TGCAGCGCCCTCATTGATGGCTACACCTTC.

Worth noting for this clonotype: One end of the junction fails to match germline, which may point to a read error. The CDR3 loop reads CASSSRRSDTQYF. The CDR3 DNA reads as TGTGCCAGTAGCTCCCGGAGGTCAGATACGCAGTATTTT. This rearrangement joins TRBV7-8 to TRBJ2-3, with D tentatively TRBD2 (5 bases). CDR1 is SGHVS, CDR2 FQNEAQ, per germline. The CDR3 extends over 13 amino acids.

In its sample, this clonotype was seen a few times. The chain carries TRBV29-1 and TRBJ2-7, with 13 bases matching TRBD2. Unmatched junction bases numbered 2, after V lost 3 bases and J lost 3 bases. The CDR3 loop spans 14 amino acids. Germline loops: CDR1 SQVTM, CDR2 ANQGSEA. DNA of the CDR3: TGCAGCGTTGAGGGGACTAGCGGGGTCTACGAGCAGTACTTC. Translating it yields CSVEGTSGVYEQYF.

This clonotype was seen a few times. The rearrangement uses TRBV20-1 and TRBJ2-4, with TRBD1 matching 9 bases. CDR1 DFQATT and CDR2 SNEGSKA come from the germline V gene (reference sequence). The CDR3 spans 15 residues. V gave up 3 bases and J gave up 3 bases; unmatched junction bases: 6. The CDR3 DNA is TGCAGTGCTAGTAGGACAGGGGTTGACAAAAACATTCAGTACTTC. This codes for CSASRTGVDKNIQYF.

The V call is TRBV27, the J call TRBJ2-3; unclear D gene. Germline CDR1 and CDR2: MNHEY and SMNVEV (reference sequence). The CDR3 length is 13 residues. V gave up 6 bases and J gave up 2 bases, with 9 bases separating them. CDR3 loop: CASRPVNTDTQYF. The CDR3 DNA sequence: TGTGCCAGCAGACCCGTCAACACAGATACGCAGTATTTT.

J is TRBJ2-3 and V is TRBV27; D is uncertain. V was pared by 5 bases and J by 6 bases, with 12 bases between. Germline assignment: CDR1 MNHEY and CDR2 SMNVEV (reference sequence). The CDR3 runs to 13 residues. The CDR3 reads CASSTSAWDTQYF. The CDR3 DNA follows: TGTGCCAGCAGTACCAGCGCGTGGGATACGCAGTATTTT.